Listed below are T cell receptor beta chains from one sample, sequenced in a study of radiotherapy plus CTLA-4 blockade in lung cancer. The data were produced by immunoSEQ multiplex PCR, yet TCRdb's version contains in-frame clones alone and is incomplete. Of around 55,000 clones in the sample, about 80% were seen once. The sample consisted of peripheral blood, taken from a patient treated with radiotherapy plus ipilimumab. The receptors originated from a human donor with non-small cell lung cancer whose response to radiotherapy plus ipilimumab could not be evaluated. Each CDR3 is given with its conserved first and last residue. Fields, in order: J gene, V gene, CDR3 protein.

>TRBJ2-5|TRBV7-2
CASSLVGRTGETQYF
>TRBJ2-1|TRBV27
CASSLAPRRGYNEQFF
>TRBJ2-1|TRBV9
CASSVDGSAYNEQFF
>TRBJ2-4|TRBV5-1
CASSPTHRAGGIQYF
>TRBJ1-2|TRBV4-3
CASSQEILRYGYTF
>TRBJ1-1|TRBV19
CASSWGGLWGTEAFF
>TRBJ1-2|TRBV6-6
CASSYSADYGYTF
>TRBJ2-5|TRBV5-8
CASSLLAGGRETQYF
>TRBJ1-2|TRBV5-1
CASSSTSRTGRYGYTF
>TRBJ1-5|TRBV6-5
CASSYLPGGAPQHF
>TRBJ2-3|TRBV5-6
CASSPESTDTQYF
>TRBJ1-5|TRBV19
CASSRWGSIDQPQHF
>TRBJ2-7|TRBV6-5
CASSDRDRHYEQYF
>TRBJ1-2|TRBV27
CASSLVGTGGANDGYTF
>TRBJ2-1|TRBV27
CASSLVAAYNEQFF
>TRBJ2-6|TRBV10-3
CAISESRGQPPSSGANVLTF
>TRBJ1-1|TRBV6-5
CASSYAGQTGTEAFF
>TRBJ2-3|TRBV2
CASKNRESTDTQYF
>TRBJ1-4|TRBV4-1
CASSPGQGAFEKLFF
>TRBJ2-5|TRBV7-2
CASSLGATLRETQYF
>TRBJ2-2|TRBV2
CASRAGGELFF
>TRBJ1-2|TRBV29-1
CSVAPLWANYYGYTF
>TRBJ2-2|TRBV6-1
CASSAGQGNTGELFF
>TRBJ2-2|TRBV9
CASTPLENGAGELFF
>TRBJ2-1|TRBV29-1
CSVGGGGTSSYNEQFF
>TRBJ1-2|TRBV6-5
CASSTQGVYGYTF
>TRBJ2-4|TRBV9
CASSVGPLAKNIQYF
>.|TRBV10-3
CAISGGGSTSYEQYF
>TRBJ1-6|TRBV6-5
CASRADRGNSPLHF
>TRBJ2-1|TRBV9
CASSVAGKALGEQFF
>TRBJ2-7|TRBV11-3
CASSSTSGRNEEQYF
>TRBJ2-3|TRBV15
CATSRDQGAGTDTQYF
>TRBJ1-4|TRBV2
CASTDRGVGEKLFF
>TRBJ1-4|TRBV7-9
CASSLELLNERLFF
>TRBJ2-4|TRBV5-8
CASSLVEQGKNIQYF
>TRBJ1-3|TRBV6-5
CASSSGSSGNTIYF
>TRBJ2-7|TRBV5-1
CASTGGTGVTYEQYF
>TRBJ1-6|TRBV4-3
CASSQDAALRVVPLHF
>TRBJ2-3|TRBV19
CASSNGLSGDSRGTQYF
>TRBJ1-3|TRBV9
CASSVRGTTSGNTIYF
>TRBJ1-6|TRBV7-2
CASSLAIQGVYYNSPLHF
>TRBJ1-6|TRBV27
CASSSTRQGSFNSPLHF
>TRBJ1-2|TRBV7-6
CASSLEQGYGYTF
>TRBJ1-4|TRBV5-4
CASSSYRDRVPKTNEKLFF
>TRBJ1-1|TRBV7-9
CASSLTGTGSSGTEAFF
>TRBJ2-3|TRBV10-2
CASSVSGGAGDTQYF
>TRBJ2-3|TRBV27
CASSLMGADRGTQYF
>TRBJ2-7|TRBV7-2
CASSVRTGQYEQYF
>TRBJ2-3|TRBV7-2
CASTRLAGGADTQYF
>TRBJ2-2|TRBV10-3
CAIRDGTSGGANGELFF
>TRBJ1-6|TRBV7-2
CASSADRVRSPLHF